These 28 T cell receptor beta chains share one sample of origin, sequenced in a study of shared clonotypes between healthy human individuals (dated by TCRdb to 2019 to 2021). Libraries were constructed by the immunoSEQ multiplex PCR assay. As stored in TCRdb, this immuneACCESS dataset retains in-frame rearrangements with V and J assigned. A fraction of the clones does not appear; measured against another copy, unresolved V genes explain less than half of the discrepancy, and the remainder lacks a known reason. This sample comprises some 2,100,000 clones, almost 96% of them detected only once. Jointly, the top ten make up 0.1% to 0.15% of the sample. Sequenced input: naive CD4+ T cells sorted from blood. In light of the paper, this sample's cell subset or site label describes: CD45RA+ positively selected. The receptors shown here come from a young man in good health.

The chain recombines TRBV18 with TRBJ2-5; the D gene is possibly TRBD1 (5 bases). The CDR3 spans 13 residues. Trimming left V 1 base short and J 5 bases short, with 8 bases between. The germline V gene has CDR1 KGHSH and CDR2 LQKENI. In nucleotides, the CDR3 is TGTGCCAGCTCACCACTGGGGCTGGAGACCCAGTACTTC. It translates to CASSPLGLETQYF.

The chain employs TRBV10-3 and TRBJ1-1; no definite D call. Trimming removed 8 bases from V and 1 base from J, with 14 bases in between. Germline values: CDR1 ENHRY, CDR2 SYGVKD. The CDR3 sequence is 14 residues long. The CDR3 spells CAIRVGIPNTEAFF. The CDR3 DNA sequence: TGTGCCATCCGAGTAGGGATACCGAACACTGAAGCTTTCTTT.

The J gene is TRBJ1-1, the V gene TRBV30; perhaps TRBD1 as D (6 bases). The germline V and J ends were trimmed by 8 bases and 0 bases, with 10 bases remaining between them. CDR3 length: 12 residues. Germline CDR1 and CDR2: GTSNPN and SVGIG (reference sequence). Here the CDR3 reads CAQGRVNTEAFF. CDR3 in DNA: TGTGCCCAGGGGCGAGTGAACACTGAAGCTTTCTTT.

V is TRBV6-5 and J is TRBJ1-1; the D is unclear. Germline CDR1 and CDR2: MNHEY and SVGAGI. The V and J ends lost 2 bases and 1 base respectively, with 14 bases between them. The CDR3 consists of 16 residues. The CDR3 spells CASSYSQFWQNTEAFF. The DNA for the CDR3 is TGTGCCAGCAGTTACAGCCAATTTTGGCAGAACACTGAAGCTTTCTTT.

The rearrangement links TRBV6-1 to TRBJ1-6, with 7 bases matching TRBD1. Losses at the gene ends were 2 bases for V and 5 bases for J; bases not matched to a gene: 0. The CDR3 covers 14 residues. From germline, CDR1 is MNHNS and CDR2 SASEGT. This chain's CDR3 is CASSEQGDNSPLHF. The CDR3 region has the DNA TGTGCCAGCAGTGAACAGGGGGATAATTCACCCCTCCACTTT.

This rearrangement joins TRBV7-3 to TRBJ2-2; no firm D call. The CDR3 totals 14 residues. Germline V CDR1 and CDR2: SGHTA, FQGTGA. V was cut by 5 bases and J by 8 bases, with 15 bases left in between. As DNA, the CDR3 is TGTGCCAGCAGCCCCGGGCCCACCCCTGGGGAGCTGTTTTTT. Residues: CASSPGPTPGELFF. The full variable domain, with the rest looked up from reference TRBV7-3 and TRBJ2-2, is GAGVSQTPSNKVTEKGKYVELRCDPISGHTALYWYRQSLGQGPEFLIYFQGTGAADDSGLPNDRFFAVRPEGSVSTLKIQRTERGDSAVYLCASSPGPTPGELFFGEGSRLTVL.

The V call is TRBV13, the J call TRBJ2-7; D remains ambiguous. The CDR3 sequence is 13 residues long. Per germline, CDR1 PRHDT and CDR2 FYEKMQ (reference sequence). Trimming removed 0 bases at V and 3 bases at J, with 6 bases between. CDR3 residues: CASSLGPRYEQYF. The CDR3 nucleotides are TGTGCCAGCAGCTTAGGCCCACGCTACGAGCAGTACTTC.

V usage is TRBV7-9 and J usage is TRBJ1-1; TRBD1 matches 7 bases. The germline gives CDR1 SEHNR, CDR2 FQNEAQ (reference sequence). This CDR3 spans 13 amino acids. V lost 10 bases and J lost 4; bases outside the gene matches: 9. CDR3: CAIEQGRVTEAFF. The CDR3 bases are TGTGCCATTGAACAGGGGAGGGTCACTGAAGCTTTCTTT. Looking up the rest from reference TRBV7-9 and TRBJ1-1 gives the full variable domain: DTGVSQNPRHKITKRGQNVTFRCDPISEHNRLYWYRQTLGQGPEFLTYFQNEAQLEKSRLLSDRFSAERPKGSFSTLEIQRTEQGDSAMYLCAIEQGRVTEAFFGQGTRLTVV.

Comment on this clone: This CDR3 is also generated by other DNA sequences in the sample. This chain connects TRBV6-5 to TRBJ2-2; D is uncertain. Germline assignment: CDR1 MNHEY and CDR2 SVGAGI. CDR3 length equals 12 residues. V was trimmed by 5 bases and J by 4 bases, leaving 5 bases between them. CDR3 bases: TGTGCCAGCAGTAGGATCACCGGGGAGCTGTTTTTT. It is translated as CASSRITGELFF.

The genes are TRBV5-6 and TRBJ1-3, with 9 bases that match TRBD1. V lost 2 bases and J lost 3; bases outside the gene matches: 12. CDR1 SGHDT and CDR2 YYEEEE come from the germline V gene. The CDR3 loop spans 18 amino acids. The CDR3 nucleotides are TGTGCCAGCAGCTTTTCGACAGGGGGTTGGCTACTTGGAAACACCATATATTTT. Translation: CASSFSTGGWLLGNTIYF.

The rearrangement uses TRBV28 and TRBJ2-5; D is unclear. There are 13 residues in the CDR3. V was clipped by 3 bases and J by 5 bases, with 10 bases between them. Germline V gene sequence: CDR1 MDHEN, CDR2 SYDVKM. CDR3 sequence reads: CASSFAQLETQYF. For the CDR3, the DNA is TGTGCCAGCAGTTTTGCCCAATTGGAGACCCAGTACTTC.

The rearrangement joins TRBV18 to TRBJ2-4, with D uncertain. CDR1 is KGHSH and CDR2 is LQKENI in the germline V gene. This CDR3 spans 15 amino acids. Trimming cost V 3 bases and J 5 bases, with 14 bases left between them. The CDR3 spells CASSPPGFGQNIQYF. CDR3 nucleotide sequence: TGTGCCAGCTCACCCCCTGGTTTCGGCCAAAACATTCAGTACTTC.

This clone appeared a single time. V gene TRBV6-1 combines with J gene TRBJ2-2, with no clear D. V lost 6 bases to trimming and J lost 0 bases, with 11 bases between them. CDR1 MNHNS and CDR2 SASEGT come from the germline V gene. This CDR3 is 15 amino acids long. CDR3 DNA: TGTGCCAGCAGGCGGACGAACTCGAACACCGGGGAGCTGTTTTTT. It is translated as CASRRTNSNTGELFF.

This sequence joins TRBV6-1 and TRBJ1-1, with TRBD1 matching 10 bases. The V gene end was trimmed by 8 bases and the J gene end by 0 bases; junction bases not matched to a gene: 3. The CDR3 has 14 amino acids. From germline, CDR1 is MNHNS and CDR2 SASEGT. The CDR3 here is CASDRGPMNTEAFF. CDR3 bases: TGTGCCAGCGACAGGGGGCCTATGAACACTGAAGCTTTCTTT.

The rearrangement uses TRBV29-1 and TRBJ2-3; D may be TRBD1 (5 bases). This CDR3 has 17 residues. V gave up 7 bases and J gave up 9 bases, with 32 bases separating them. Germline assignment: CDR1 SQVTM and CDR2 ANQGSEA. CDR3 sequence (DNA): TGCAGCGCAAACGGAGAGAAGACAGCGCTTTATAGTAGGACGCAGTATTTT. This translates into CSANGEKTALYSRTQYF.

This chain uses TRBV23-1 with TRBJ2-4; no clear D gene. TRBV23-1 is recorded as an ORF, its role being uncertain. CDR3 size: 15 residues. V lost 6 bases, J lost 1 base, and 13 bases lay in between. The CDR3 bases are TGCGCCAGCAGACCGGCGGCAAGCGCCAAAAACATTCAGTACTTC. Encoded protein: CASRPAASAKNIQYF.

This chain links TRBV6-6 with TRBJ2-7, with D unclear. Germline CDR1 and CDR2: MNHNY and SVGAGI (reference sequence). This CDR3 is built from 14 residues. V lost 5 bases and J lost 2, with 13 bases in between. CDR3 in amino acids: CASSPPSEAYEQYF. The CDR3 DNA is TGTGCCAGCAGTCCCCCTAGTGAAGCCTACGAGCAGTACTTC.

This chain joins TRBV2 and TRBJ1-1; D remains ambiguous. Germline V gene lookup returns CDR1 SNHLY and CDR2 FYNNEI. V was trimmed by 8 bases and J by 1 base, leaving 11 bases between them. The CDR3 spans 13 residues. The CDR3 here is CASGRGANTEAFF. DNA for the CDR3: TGTGCCAGCGGGCGGGGAGCGAACACTGAAGCTTTCTTT.

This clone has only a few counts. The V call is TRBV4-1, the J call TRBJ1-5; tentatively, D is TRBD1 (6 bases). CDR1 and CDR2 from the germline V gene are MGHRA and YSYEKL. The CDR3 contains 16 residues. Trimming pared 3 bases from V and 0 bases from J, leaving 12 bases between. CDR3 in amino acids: CASSQAGTHSNQPQHF. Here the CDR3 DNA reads TGCGCCAGCAGCCAGGCCGGGACACATAGCAATCAGCCCCAGCATTTT.

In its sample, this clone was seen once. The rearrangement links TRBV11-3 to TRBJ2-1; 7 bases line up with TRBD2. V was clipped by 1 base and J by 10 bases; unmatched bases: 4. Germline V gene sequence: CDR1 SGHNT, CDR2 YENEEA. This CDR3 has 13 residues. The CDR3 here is CASSLASGGEQFF. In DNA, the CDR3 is TGTGCCAGCAGCTTAGCCTCGGGGGGAGAGCAGTTCTTC.

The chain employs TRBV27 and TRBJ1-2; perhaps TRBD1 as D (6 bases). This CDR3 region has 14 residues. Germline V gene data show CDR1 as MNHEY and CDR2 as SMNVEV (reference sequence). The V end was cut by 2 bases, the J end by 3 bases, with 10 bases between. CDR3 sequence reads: CASSLTGMDYGYTF. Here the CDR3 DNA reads TGTGCCAGCAGTTTAACAGGGATGGACTATGGCTACACCTTC.

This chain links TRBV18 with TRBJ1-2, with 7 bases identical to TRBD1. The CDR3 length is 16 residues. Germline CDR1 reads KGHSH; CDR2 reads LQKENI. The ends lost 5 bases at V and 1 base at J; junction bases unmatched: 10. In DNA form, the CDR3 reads TGTGCCAGCTCAGCAAGCTCGACAGGGATTAACTATGGCTACACCTTC. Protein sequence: CASSASSTGINYGYTF.

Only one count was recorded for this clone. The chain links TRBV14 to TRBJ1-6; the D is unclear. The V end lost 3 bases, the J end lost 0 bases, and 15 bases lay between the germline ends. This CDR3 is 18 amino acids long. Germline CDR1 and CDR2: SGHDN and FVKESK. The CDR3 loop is CASSQHRTFFSYNSPLHF. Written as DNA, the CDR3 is TGTGCCAGCAGCCAGCACAGAACCTTCTTCTCCTATAATTCACCCCTCCACTTT.

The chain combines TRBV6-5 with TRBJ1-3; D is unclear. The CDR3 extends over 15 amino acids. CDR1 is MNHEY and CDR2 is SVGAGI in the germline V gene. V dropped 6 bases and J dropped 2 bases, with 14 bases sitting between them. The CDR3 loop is CASSQRSSTGNTIYF. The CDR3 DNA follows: TGTGCCAGCAGCCAACGGAGCTCTACTGGAAACACCATATATTTT.

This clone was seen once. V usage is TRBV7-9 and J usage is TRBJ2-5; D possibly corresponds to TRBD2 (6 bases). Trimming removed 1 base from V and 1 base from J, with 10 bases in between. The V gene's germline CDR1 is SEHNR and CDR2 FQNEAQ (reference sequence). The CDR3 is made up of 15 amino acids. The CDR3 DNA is TGTGCCAGCAGCTTAGGTATAGCGGTCCAAGAGACCCAGTACTTC. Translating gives CASSLGIAVQETQYF. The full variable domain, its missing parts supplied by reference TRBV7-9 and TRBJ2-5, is DTGVSQNPRHKITKRGQNVTFRCDPISEHNRLYWYRQTLGQGPEFLTYFQNEAQLEKSRLLSDRFSAERPKGSFSTLEIQRTEQGDSAMYLCASSLGIAVQETQYFGPGTRLLVL.

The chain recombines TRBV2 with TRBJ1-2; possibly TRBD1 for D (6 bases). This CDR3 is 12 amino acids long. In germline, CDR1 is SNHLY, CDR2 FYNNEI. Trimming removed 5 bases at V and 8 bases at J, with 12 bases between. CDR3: CASSRTGLGYTF. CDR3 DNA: TGTGCCAGCAGTAGAACAGGGCTCGGCTACACCTTC. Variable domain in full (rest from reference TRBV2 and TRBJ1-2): EPEVTQTPSHQVTQMGQEVILRCVPISNHLYFYWYRQILGQKVEFLVSFYNNEISEKSEIFDDQFSVERPDGSNFTLKIRSTKLEDSAMYFCASSRTGLGYTFGSGTRLTVV.

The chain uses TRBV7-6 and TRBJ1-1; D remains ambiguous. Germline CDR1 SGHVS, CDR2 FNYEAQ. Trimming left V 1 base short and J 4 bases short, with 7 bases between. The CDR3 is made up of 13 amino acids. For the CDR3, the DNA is TGTGCCAGCAGCTTAGAGCGGAGCACTGAAGCTTTCTTT. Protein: CASSLERSTEAFF.

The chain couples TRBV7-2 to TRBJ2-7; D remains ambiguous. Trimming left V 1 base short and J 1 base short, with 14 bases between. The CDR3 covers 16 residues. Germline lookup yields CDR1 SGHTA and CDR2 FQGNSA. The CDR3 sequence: CASSLVSMGGSYEQYF. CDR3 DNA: TGTGCCAGCAGCTTAGTCAGCATGGGCGGATCCTACGAGCAGTACTTC.